The rows below give T cell receptor beta chains drawn from one sample of a study of post-analysis software for immune sequencing data. TCRdb reprocessed the PCR reads with MiXCR, giving one entry per CDR3 protein. The sample yields hundreds of thousands of distinct CDR3 sequences, approximately 42% seen once. Source material: blood. These receptors originate from a girl aged 2 to 9 with multiple sclerosis. CDR3s leave out the opening cysteine and the closing phenylalanine or tryptophan. Expanded clones get a size class; other rows say once, few or many, or leave the size out.

>12|TRBV20-1|TRBJ1-2|-
SAYDRARGYGYT
>14|TRBV5-1|TRBJ1-6|-
ASSPNSGTEYSPLH
>14|TRBV9|-|few
ASSAGLAGAVETQY
>12|TRBV6-6|TRBJ1-4|-
ASGDGPTNEKLF
>15|TRBV20-1|TRBJ1-4|-
SARRSGTTATNEKLF
>12|TRBV6-2/TRBV6-3|TRBJ2-1|-
ASRAGVGYNEQF
>13|TRBV7-2|TRBJ2-1|-
ASLGALELFNEQF
>13|TRBV10-3|TRBJ2-7|-
AISGGRDRSYEQY
>13|TRBV27|TRBJ2-3|-
ASSGGAGGTDTQY
>17|TRBV5-1|TRBJ1-1|-
ASRYATGTGGSLHTEAF
>12|TRBV2|TRBJ1-6|many
ASSVRGPGSPLH
>13|TRBV10-2|TRBJ2-7|few
ASSNLAGPTYEQY
>12|TRBV20-1|TRBJ2-2|-
SARLGGPGGELF
>11|TRBV12-3/TRBV12-4|TRBJ1-1|-
ASSSAGGSEAF
>14|TRBV7-9|TRBJ2-3|-
ASSWGTSPDTDTQY
>13|TRBV7-9|TRBJ1-2|-
ASSLALRQIYGYT
>10|TRBV15|TRBJ2-1|few
ATSIPGGEQF
>13|TRBV4-1|TRBJ2-7|-
ASSQSGSGLNEQY
>12|TRBV7-2|TRBJ1-5|-
ASSLYADNQPQH
>14|TRBV20-1|TRBJ2-5|-
SARGPGSGGTETQY
>12|TRBV5-6|TRBJ1-2|-
ASSRLGGNYGYT
>11|TRBV3-1|-|-
ASSQRKGNIQY
>14|TRBV7-2|TRBJ2-7|-
ASSLPSSGYSYEQY
>13|TRBV28|TRBJ1-4|-
ASSLPGGRNEKLF